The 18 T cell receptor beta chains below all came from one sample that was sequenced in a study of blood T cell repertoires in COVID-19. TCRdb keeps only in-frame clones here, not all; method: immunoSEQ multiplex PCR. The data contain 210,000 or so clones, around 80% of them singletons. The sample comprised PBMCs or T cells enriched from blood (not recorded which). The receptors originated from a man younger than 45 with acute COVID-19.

CDR3 sequence (DNA): TGTGCCAGCTGCCCACAATTAGGGGGTGGGGGCTACACCTTC. It encodes CASCPQLGGGGYTF. V and J are TRBV7-9 and TRBJ1-2; D may be TRBD1 (6 bases). From germline, CDR1 is SEHNR and CDR2 FQNEAQ (reference sequence). Trimming removed 8 bases at V and 8 bases at J, with 21 bases between. The CDR3 sequence is 14 residues long.

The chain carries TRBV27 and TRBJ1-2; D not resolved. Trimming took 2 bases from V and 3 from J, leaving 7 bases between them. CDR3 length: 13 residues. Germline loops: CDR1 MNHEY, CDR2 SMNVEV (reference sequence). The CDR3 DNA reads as TGTGCCAGCAGTTTAGGGCAGCACTATGGCTACACCTTC. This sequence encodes CASSLGQHYGYTF.

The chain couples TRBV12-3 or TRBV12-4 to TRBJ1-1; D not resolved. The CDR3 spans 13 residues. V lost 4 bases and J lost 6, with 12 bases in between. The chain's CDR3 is CASSYGVRAEAFF. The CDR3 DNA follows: TGTGCCAGCAGTTATGGGGTGAGGGCTGAAGCTTTCTTT.

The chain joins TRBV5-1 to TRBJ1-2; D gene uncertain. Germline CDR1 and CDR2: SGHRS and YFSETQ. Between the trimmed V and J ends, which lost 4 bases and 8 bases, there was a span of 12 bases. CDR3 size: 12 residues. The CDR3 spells CASSDSWRGYTF. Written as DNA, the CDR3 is TGCGCCAGCAGCGATTCATGGAGAGGCTACACCTTC.

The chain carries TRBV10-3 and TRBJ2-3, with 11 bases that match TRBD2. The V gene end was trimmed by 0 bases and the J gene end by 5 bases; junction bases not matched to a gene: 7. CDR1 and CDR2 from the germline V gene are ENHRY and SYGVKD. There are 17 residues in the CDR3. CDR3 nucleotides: TGTGCCATCAGTGAGTCGTCTAGCGGGGGGCTGGAAGATACGCAGTATTTT. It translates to CAISESSSGGLEDTQYF.

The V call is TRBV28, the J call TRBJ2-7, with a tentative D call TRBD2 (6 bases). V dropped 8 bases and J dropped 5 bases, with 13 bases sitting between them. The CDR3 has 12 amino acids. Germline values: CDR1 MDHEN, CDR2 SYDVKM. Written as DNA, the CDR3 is TGTGCCAGCCGGTCGGGGGTCCACGAGCAGTACTTC. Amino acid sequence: CASRSGVHEQYF.

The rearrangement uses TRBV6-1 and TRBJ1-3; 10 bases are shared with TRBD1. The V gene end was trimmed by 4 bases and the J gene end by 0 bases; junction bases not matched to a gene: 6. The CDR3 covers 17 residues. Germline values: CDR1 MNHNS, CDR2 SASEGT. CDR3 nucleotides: TGTGCCAGCAGTGCCGCGGGACAGGGGAACTCTGGAAACACCATATATTTT. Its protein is CASSAAGQGNSGNTIYF.

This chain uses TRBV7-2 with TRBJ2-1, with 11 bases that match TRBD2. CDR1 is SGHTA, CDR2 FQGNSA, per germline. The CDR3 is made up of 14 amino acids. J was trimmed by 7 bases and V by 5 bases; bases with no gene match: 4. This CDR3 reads CASSLSGGVNEQFF. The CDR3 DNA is TGTGCCAGCAGCCTTAGCGGGGGGGTAAATGAGCAGTTCTTC.

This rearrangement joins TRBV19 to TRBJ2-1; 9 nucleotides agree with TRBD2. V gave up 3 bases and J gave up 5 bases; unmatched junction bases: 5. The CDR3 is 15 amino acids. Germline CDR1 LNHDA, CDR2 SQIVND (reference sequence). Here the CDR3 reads CASSIAGGPNNEQFF. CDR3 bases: TGTGCCAGTAGTATTGCGGGGGGGCCGAACAATGAGCAGTTCTTC.

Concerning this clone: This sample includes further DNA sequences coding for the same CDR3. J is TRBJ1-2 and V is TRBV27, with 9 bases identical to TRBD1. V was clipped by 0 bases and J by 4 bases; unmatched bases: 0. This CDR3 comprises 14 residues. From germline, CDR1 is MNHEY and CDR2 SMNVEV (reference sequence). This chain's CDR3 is CASSLSTGGYGYTF. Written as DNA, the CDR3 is TGTGCCAGCAGTTTATCGACAGGGGGCTATGGCTACACCTTC.

The CDR3, as DNA: TGTGCCAGTAGTATAGACAGTCGGAGCACCGGGGAGCTGTTTTTT. This translates into CASSIDSRSTGELFF. The V and J genes are TRBV19 and TRBJ2-2; D is unclear. CDR3 length: 15 amino acids. V dropped 0 bases and J dropped 4 bases, with 9 bases sitting between them. Per germline, CDR1 LNHDA and CDR2 SQIVND (reference sequence). The full variable domain, rest sourced from reference TRBV19 and TRBJ2-2, is DGGITQSPKYLFRKEGQNVTLSCEQNLNHDAMYWYRQDPGQGLRLIYYSQIVNDFQKGDIAEGYSVSREKKESFPLTVTSAQKNPTAFYLCASSIDSRSTGELFFGEGSRLTVL.

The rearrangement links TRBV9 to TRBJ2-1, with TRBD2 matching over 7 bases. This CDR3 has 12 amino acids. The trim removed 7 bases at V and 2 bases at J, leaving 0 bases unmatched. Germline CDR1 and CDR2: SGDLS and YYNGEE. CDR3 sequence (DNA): TGTGCCAGCGGGGGGGCCTACAATGAGCAGTTCTTC. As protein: CASGGAYNEQFF.

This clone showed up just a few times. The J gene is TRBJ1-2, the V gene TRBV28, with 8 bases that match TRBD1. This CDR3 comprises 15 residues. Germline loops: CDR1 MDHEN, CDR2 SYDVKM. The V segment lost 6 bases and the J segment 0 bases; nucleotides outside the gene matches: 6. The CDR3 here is CASRDPGGTNYGYTF. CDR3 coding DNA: TGTGCCAGCAGGGATCCAGGGGGCACTAACTATGGCTACACCTTC.

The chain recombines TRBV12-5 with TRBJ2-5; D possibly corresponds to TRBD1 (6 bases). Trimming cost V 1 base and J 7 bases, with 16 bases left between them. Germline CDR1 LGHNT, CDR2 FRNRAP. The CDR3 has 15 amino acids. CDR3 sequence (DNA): TGTGCTAGTGGTTTGGAATCCGGGACAAGGAGGACCCAGTACTTC. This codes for CASGLESGTRRTQYF.

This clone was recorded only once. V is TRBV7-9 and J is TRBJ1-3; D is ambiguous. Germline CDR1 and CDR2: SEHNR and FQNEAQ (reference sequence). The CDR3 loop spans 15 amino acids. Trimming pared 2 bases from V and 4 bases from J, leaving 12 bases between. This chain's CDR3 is CASSLREAVGNTIYF. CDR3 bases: TGTGCCAGCAGCTTAAGGGAGGCAGTAGGAAACACCATATATTTT.

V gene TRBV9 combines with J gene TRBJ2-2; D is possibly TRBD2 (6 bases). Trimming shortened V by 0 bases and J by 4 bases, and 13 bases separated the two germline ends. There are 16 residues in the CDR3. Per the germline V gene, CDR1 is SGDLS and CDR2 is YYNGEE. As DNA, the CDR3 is TGTGCCAGCAGCGTAGGCGGGGCCAGACGCACCGGGGAGCTGTTTTTT. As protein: CASSVGGARRTGELFF.

The DNA for the CDR3 is TGTGCCACCAGTGACGTACTCGACAGGTACAATCAGCCCCAGCATTTT. It translates to CATSDVLDRYNQPQHF. The chain couples TRBV24-1 to TRBJ1-5, with a possible D match to TRBD1 (6 bases). With 4 bases removed from V and 3 bases from J, the gap between germline ends came to 15 bases. Germline V gives CDR1 KGHDR, CDR2 SFDVKD. This CDR3 is built from 16 residues.

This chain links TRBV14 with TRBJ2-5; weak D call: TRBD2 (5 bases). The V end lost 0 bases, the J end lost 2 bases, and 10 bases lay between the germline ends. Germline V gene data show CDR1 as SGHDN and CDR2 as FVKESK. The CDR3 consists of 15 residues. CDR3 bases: TGTGCCAGCAGCCAAGATCTCGGGATACAAGAGACCCAGTACTTC. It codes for CASSQDLGIQETQYF.